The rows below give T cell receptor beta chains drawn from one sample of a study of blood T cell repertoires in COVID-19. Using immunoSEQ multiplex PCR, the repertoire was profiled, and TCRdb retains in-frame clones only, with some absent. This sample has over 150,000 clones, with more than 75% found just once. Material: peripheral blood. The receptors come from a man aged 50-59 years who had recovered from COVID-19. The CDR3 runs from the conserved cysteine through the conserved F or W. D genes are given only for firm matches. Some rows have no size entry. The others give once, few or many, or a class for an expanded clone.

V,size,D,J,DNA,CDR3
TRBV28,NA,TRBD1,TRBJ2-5,TGTGCCAGCAGTTCTCCCGGACAGGGAGTGGAGACCCAGTACTTC,CASSSPGQGVETQYF
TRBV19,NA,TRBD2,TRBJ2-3,TGTGCCAGTAGTATAGGGACTAGCCGATCCACAGATACGCAGTATTTT,CASSIGTSRSTDTQYF
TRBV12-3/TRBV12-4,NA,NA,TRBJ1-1,TGTGCCAGCAGTTTTCCGGGGACTGAAGCTTTCTTT,CASSFPGTEAFF
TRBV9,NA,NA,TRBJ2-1,TGTGCCAGCAGCGTAGATGAGGTCGAAGGAGGGTACAATGAGCAGTTCTTC,CASSVDEVEGGYNEQFF
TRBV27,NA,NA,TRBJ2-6,TGTGCCAGCGAGGATCTACGGGGCTCTGGGGCCAACGTCCTGACTTTC,CASEDLRGSGANVLTF
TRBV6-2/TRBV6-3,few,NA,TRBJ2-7,TGTGCCAGCAGTCGCGTAGCGGTCTCCTACGAGCAGTACTTC,CASSRVAVSYEQYF
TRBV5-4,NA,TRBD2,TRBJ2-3,TGTGCCAGCACCCTGAGCGGGGGGCCCAGCACAGATACGCAGTATTTT,CASTLSGGPSTDTQYF
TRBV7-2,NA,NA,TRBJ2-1,TGTGCCAGCAGCTTAGGCGAAGATTACAATGAGCAGTTCTTC,CASSLGEDYNEQFF
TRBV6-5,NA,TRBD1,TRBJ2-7,TGTGCCAGCAGTTGGTTGGGACAGGGGCCCTACGAGCAGTACTTC,CASSWLGQGPYEQYF
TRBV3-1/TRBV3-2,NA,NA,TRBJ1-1,TGTGCCAGCAGCCTGCGACAACTAGCTTTCTTT,CASSLRQLAFF
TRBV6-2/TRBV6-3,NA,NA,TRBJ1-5,TGTGCCAGCAGTTGGGGCCAGAAAAATCAGCCCCAGCATTTT,CASSWGQKNQPQHF
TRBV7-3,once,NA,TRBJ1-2,TGTGCCAGCAGCTTAGAGGCGAGTCGACAGGCGGCCTTC,CASSLEASRQAAF
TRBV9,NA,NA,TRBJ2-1,TGTGCCAGCAGCCAGGGGGGCAGCCTCAATGAGCAGTTCTTC,CASSQGGSLNEQFF
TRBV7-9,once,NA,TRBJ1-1,TGTGCCAGCAGCAGGGGGGGCGCTGAGAACACTGAAGCTTTCTTT,CASSRGGAENTEAFF
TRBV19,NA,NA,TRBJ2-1,TGTGCCAGTAGTAAGGTGACTACAGTCCCCAATGAGCAGTTCTTC,CASSKVTTVPNEQFF
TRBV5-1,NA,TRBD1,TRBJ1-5,TGCGCCAGCAGCTTTTCAGGACAGGGTAGGCGTTCCAATCAGCCCCAGCATTTT,CASSFSGQGRRSNQPQHF
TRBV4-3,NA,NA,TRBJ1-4,TGCGCCAGCAGCCAAGAAGGGAGAGGCGAAAAACTGTTTTTT,CASSQEGRGEKLFF
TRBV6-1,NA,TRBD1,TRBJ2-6,TGTGCCAGCAGTGAACGGGACAGGGGGGCGCGGACCTCTGGGGCCAACGTCCTGACTTTC,CASSERDRGARTSGANVLTF
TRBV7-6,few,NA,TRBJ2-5,TGTGCCAGCAGCTTCCAGACTATCCAAGAGACCCAGTACTTC,CASSFQTIQETQYF
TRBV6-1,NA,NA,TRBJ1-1,TGTGCCAGCAGTGAAGTTGGCAGGGTCACTGAAGCTTTCTTT,CASSEVGRVTEAFF
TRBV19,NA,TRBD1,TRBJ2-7,TGTGCCAGTAGTCACCGGGACAGGGTTCTTCAGGGGTTTCCCTACGAGCAGTACTTC,CASSHRDRVLQGFPYEQYF
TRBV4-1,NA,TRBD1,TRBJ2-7,TGCGCCAGCAGCCAGGGGGGGACAGGGGACTACGAGCAGTACTTC,CASSQGGTGDYEQYF
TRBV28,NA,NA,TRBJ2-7,TGTGCCAGTGGACTGTTTTCCTACGAGCAGTACTTC,CASGLFSYEQYF
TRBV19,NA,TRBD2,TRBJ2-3,TGTGCCAGTAGTAGTCCTAGCGGGAGCACAGATACGCAGTATTTT,CASSSPSGSTDTQYF
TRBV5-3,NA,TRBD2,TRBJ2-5,TGTGCCAGAAGCTTAAAGTTTGCTAGCGGGAGAAGAGAGACCCAGTACTTC,CARSLKFASGRRETQYF
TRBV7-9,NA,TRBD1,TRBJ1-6,TGTGCCAGCAGTTCGACGACAGGGGGCTATTCACCCCTCCACTTT,CASSSTTGGYSPLHF
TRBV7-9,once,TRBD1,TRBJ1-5,TGTGCCAGCAGCAAGGACAGGGGCCAGCCCCAGCATTTT,CASSKDRGQPQHF
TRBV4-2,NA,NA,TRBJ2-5,TGTGCCAGCAGCCAAGTGGTCGGAGAGACCCAGTACTTC,CASSQVVGETQYF
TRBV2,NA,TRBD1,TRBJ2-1,TGTGCCAGCAGTCCGGGACAGGGACCCAATGAGCAGTTCTTC,CASSPGQGPNEQFF
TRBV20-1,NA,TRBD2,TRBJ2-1,TGCAGTGCTAGTCACCTCCCGGGACTAGCGGGGGGGGAAAGCTCCTACAATGAGCAGTTCTTC,CSASHLPGLAGGESSYNEQFF
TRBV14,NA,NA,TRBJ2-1,TGTGCCAGCAGCCCTTTCGTAGACAGGGCGGGAAATGAGCAGTTCTTC,CASSPFVDRAGNEQFF
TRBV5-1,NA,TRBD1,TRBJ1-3,TGCGCCAGCAGACTTACAGGGGGCCCTGGAAACACCATATATTTT,CASRLTGGPGNTIYF
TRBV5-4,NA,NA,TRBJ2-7,TGTGCCAGCAGCTACGACAGCTCCTACGAGCAGTACTTC,CASSYDSSYEQYF
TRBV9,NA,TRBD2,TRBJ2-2,TGTGCCAGCAGCGTATTGTCTAGCGGGAACACCGGGGAGCTGTTTTTT,CASSVLSSGNTGELFF
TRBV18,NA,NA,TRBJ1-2,TGTGCCAGCTCACCGGACAGAGGTTATGGCTACACCTTC,CASSPDRGYGYTF
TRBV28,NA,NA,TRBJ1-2,TGTGCCAGCAGCCTTCTTGAGGCGGGCTATGGCTACACCTTC,CASSLLEAGYGYTF
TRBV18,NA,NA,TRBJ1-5,TGTGCCAGCTCACCCGCCCGGGTCAATCAGCCCCAGCATTTT,CASSPARVNQPQHF
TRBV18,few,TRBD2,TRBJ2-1,TGTGCCAGCTCACCACTAGCGGGGCAATACAATGAGCAGTTCTTC,CASSPLAGQYNEQFF
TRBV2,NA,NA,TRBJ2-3,TGTGCCAGCAGTGAAAGTAGCAACCCTGGGAGCACAGATACGCAGTATTTT,CASSESSNPGSTDTQYF
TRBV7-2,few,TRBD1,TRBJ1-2,TGTGCCAGCAGCTCGTACAGGGGACGTGACTATGGCTACACCTTC,CASSSYRGRDYGYTF
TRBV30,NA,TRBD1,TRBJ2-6,TGTGCCTGGGCCTTTTTAGGGACAGGGGGCTCTGGGGCCAACGTCCTGACTTTC,CAWAFLGTGGSGANVLTF
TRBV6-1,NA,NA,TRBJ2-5,TGTGCCAGCAGTGAAGCGTGGGGTCGGGGGCAAGAGACCCAGTACTTC,CASSEAWGRGQETQYF
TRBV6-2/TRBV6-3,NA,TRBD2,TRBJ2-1,TGTGCCAGCAGTTACTACCTAGCGGGAGCGGGTGAGCAGTTCTTC,CASSYYLAGAGEQFF
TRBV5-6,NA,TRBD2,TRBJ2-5,TGTGCCAGCAGTCGTGGACTAGCGGGAGGTCGAGAGACCCAGTACTTC,CASSRGLAGGRETQYF
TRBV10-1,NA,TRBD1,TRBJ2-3,TGCGCCAGCACGGGACAGGGGGCATCAGATACGCAGTATTTT,CASTGQGASDTQYF
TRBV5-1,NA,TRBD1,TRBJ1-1,TGCGCCAGCAGTTATATTTCGGACAGGGGCGACACTGAAGCTTTCTTT,CASSYISDRGDTEAFF
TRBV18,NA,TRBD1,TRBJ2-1,TGTGCCAGCTCAAGGGACAGGGGTGAGCAGTTCTTC,CASSRDRGEQFF
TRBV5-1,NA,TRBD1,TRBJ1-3,TGCGCCAGCAGCAACAGGGGGATGAACTCTGGAAACACCATATATTTT,CASSNRGMNSGNTIYF
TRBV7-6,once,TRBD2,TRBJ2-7,TGTGCCAGCAGCTTAGCTAGCGGGAAATCCTACGAGCAGTACTTC,CASSLASGKSYEQYF
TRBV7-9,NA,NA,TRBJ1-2,TGTGCCAGCAGCTTAGACCCCGTTAACTTCGGCTACACCTTC,CASSLDPVNFGYTF
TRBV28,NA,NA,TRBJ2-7,TGTGCCAGCAACAGGGTGGGCGAGCAGTACTTC,CASNRVGEQYF
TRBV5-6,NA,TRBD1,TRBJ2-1,TGTGCCAGCAGCTTGGACAGGGGGCATTTGGAGCAGTTCTTC,CASSLDRGHLEQFF
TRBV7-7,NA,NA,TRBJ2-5,TGTGCCAGCAGCTTTGTCCCGGGACTTCAAGAGACCCAGTACTTC,CASSFVPGLQETQYF
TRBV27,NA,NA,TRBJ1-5,TGTGCCAGCAGCCCTGGACAGTTTGGCAATCAGCCCCAGCATTTT,CASSPGQFGNQPQHF
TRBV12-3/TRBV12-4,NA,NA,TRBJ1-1,TGTGCCAGCAGTGCGACTCTGCGGACTGAAGCTTTCTTT,CASSATLRTEAFF
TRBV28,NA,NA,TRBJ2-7,TGTGCCAGCAGTTTAGACAGTGGACCGCAGCAGTACTTC,CASSLDSGPQQYF
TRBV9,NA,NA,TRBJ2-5,TGTGCCAGCAGCCTCAGAGGGGGGGAAGCGGGAGAGACCCAGTACTTC,CASSLRGGEAGETQYF
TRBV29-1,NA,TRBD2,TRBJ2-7,TGCAGCGTTGAATTAACTAGCGGGGGTTACGAGCAGTACTTC,CSVELTSGGYEQYF
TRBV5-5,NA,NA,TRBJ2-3,TGTGCCAGCAGCTTGCTTCACGGGATCGTCACAGATACGCAGTATTTT,CASSLLHGIVTDTQYF
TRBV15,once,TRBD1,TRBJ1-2,TGTGCCACCAGCGGCCTAGACAGGGACGACTATGGCTACACCTTC,CATSGLDRDDYGYTF